The rows below give T cell receptor beta chains drawn from one sample of a study of cytomegalovirus exposure and HLA in healthy donors. Assay used: immunoSEQ multiplex PCR; TCRdb lists only in-frame clones, some missing. The data contain some 190,000 clones, around 82% of them singletons. Specimen: PBMCs. The receptors here all came from a woman in her 30s in good health and CMV-seropositive. Both conserved end residues are part of each CDR3. D genes are given only for firm matches. Part of the rows lack a size; the others show once, few, many or a class for expanded clones.

>TRBD2|TRBJ2-2|TRBV7-2|16|-
CASSPRLAGAGGELFF
TGTGCCAGCAGCCCAAGACTAGCGGGGGCTGGAGGGGAGCTGTTTTTT
>-|TRBJ2-2|TRBV7-2|13|-
CASRPQETGELFF
TGTGCCAGCAGACCGCAGGAAACCGGGGAGCTGTTTTTT
>-|TRBJ1-1|TRBV5-1|13|-
CASSLAQRTEAFF
TGCGCCAGCAGCTTGGCCCAGCGGACTGAAGCTTTCTTT
>-|TRBJ2-4|TRBV25-1|14|-
CASSEGGVGNIQYF
TGTGCCAGCAGTGAAGGAGGGGTGGGAAACATTCAGTACTTC
>TRBD1|TRBJ1-2|TRBV11-3|17|-
CASSVRDRGREPYGYTF
TGTGCCAGCAGCGTCCGGGACAGGGGGCGGGAGCCTTATGGCTACACCTTC
>TRBD1|TRBJ2-7|TRBV11-3|15|-
CASSRTGTARDEQYF
TGTGCCAGCAGCCGTACCGGGACAGCCCGCGACGAGCAGTACTTC
>-|TRBJ1-5|TRBV4-1|16|-
CASSQKGGPSNQPQHF
TGCGCCAGCAGCCAAAAGGGGGGGCCCTCAAATCAGCCCCAGCATTTT
>-|TRBJ1-4|TRBV15|16|-
CATSSEARTTNEKLFF
TGTGCCACCAGCTCAGAAGCCAGGACAACTAATGAAAAACTGTTTTTT
>TRBD1|TRBJ2-7|TRBV6-6|14|-
CASSPRQGIHEQYF
TGTGCCAGCAGTCCCCGACAGGGGATCCACGAGCAGTACTTC
>-|TRBJ1-6|TRBV30|13|-
CAWKDSKNSPLHF
TGTGCCTGGAAGGACAGCAAGAATTCACCCCTCCACTTT
>-|TRBJ2-1|TRBV4-3|14|-
CASSQELKRNEQFF
TGCGCCAGCAGCCAAGAGCTAAAGAGGAATGAGCAGTTCTTC
>TRBD2|TRBJ2-7|TRBV15|16|-
CATSNPLAGVPYEQYF
TGTGCCACCAGCAACCCTCTAGCGGGGGTACCCTACGAGCAGTACTTC
>TRBD1|TRBJ1-3|TRBV4-1|16|-
CASSQRDRGYGNTIYF
TGCGCCAGCAGCCAACGGGACAGGGGATATGGAAACACCATATATTTT
>-|TRBJ1-5|TRBV6-5|14|-
CASSRGSKSQPQHF
TGTGCCAGCTCACGGGGATCAAAAAGTCAGCCCCAGCATTTT
>-|TRBJ1-1|TRBV7-9|15|-
CASSLSAAVNTEAFF
TGTGCCAGCAGCTTATCCGCAGCGGTTAACACTGAAGCTTTCTTT
>-|TRBJ1-4|TRBV4-2|14|-
CASSQGRPNEKLFF
TGTGCCAGCAGCCAAGGCAGGCCTAATGAAAAACTGTTTTTT
>TRBD2|TRBJ2-5|TRBV5-1|17|-
CASSLGAAGGGQETQYF
TGCGCCAGCAGCTTGGGTGCTGCGGGGGGGGGCCAAGAGACCCAGTACTTC
>-|TRBJ1-5|TRBV4-1|14|-
CASRHEGSNQPQHF
TGCGCCAGCAGGCATGAGGGAAGCAATCAGCCCCAGCATTTT
>-|TRBJ1-5|TRBV28|14|-
CASRYGAGNQPQHF
TGTGCCAGCAGATATGGGGCAGGGAATCAGCCCCAGCATTTT
>TRBD2|TRBJ2-1|TRBV19|17|few
CASTPGLAGGTYNEQFF
TGTGCCAGTACCCCGGGACTAGCGGGGGGAACATACAATGAGCAGTTCTTC
>TRBD1|TRBJ1-1|TRBV28|14|-
CASSSGGTGVEAFF
TGTGCCAGCAGTTCGGGAGGGACAGGGGTCGAAGCTTTCTTT
>-|TRBJ2-1|TRBV5-1|14|-
CASSLGRTDNEQFF
TGCGCCAGCAGCTTGGGACGGACAGACAATGAGCAGTTCTTC
>TRBD1|TRBJ1-3|TRBV4-1|18|-
CASSQEAYDRGSGNTIYF
TGCGCCAGCAGCCAAGAGGCTTACGACAGGGGCTCTGGAAACACCATATATTTT
>TRBD1|TRBJ2-2|TRBV6-1|16|-
CASSEAWTGTTGELFF
TGTGCCAGCAGTGAGGCCTGGACAGGGACCACCGGGGAGCTGTTTTTT
>TRBD1|TRBJ2-6|TRBV7-3|15|-
CASSRGGPGANVLTF
TGTGCCAGCAGCCGAGGGGGCCCTGGGGCCAACGTCCTGACTTTC
>TRBD2|TRBJ2-3|TRBV9|16|-
CASSVVPRGTTDTQYF
TGTGCCAGCAGCGTAGTACCGCGGGGGACCACAGATACGCAGTATTTT
>-|TRBJ1-5|TRBV30|18|-
CAWSVQETAIGSNQPQHF
TGTGCCTGGAGTGTACAGGAGACAGCTATAGGGAGCAATCAGCCCCAGCATTTT
>-|TRBJ1-1|TRBV29-1|12|-
CSYNPRNTEAFF
TGCAGCTATAACCCGCGGAACACTGAAGCTTTCTTT
>-|TRBJ2-7|TRBV5-8|16|once
CASSRRVGRELSGQYF
TGTGCCAGCAGCCGGAGGGTTGGCAGGGAACTTAGTGGGCAGTACTTC
>-|TRBJ1-6|TRBV11-3|15|once
CASSLVGGRGSPLHF
TGTGCCAGCAGCTTAGTCGGGGGTCGTGGCTCACCCCTCCACTTT
>-|TRBJ1-1|TRBV28|16|-
CASSLVGVLANTEAFF
TGTGCCAGCAGTTTAGTCGGGGTTTTGGCGAACACTGAAGCTTTCTTT
>TRBD1|TRBJ2-7|TRBV4-3|15|-
CASSPGQGGSYEQYF
TGCGCCAGCAGCCCGGGACAGGGGGGGTCCTACGAGCAGTACTTC
>-|TRBJ2-7|TRBV5-1|14|once
CASSLGGGDHEQYF
TGCGCCAGCAGCTTGGGAGGGGGGGACCACGAGCAGTACTTC
>TRBD1|TRBJ1-2|TRBV5-1|18|-
CASSLVAGQGAGMGGYTF
TGCGCCAGCAGCTTGGTCGCGGGACAGGGGGCCGGAATGGGTGGCTACACCTTC
>-|TRBJ2-7|TRBV27|12|-
CASSFLPYEQYF
TGTGCCAGCAGTTTCCTCCCCTACGAGCAGTACTTC
>TRBD2|TRBJ2-7|TRBV5-1|13|once
CASSLGLASEQYF
TGCGCCAGCAGCTTAGGACTAGCCTCCGAGCAGTACTTC
>-|TRBJ2-5|TRBV11-3|14|once
CASSSPAGSETQYF
TGTGCCAGCAGCTCCCCTGCGGGGTCAGAGACCCAGTACTTC
>-|TRBJ1-6|TRBV4-2|20|-
CASSQDRVGGNLGIDSPLHF
TGTGCCAGCAGCCAAGATCGCGTAGGGGGAAATTTAGGGATCGATTCACCCCTCCACTTT
>TRBD1|TRBJ1-2|TRBV27|13|-
CASNKAGGIGYTF
TGTGCCAGCAATAAAGCAGGGGGTATTGGCTACACCTTC
>-|TRBJ1-1|TRBV4-3|17|-
CASSLILSQLMNTEAFF
TGCGCCAGCAGCCTAATCTTAAGCCAACTCATGAACACTGAAGCTTTCTTT
>TRBD1|TRBJ1-4|TRBV7-2|16|-
CASSRFPGQINEKLFF
TGTGCCAGCAGCCGTTTCCCGGGACAGATTAATGAAAAACTGTTTTTT
>TRBD1|TRBJ2-5|TRBV27|14|few
CASRGQGVLETQYF
TGTGCCAGCAGGGGACAGGGGGTATTGGAGACCCAGTACTTC
>-|TRBJ1-3|TRBV4-3|16|few
CASSQDYSSSGNTIYF
TGCGCCAGCAGCCAAGACTACTCTAGTTCTGGAAACACCATATATTTT
>-|TRBJ1-6|TRBV7-9|15|-
CASSLETGPSSPLHF
TGTGCCAGCAGCTTAGAGACAGGACCATCGTCACCCCTCCACTTT
>-|TRBJ2-7|TRBV4-3|17|few
CASSQDLGAVTSYEQYF
TGCGCCAGCAGCCAAGACTTGGGAGCTGTCACGTCCTACGAGCAGTACTTC
>TRBD1|TRBJ2-7|TRBV15|16|-
CATSRFTGTVVFEQYF
TGTGCCACCAGCAGGTTCACCGGGACAGTAGTATTCGAGCAGTACTTC
>TRBD1|TRBJ2-7|TRBV18|11|-
CASSGQYEQYF
TGTGCCAGCTCGGGACAGTACGAGCAGTACTTC
>-|TRBJ1-1|TRBV21-1|17|-
CASSKRVNRGLNTEAFF
TGTGCCAGCAGCAAACGTGTGAACAGGGGCCTGAACACTGAAGCTTTCTTT
>-|TRBJ2-3|TRBV19|14|-
CASSRGASTDTQYF
TGTGCCAGTAGTCGTGGGGCAAGCACAGATACGCAGTATTTT
>-|TRBJ2-7|TRBV7-3|13|-
CASSLDRNYEQYF
TGTGCCAGCAGCTTGGACAGAAACTACGAGCAGTACTTC
>TRBD1|TRBJ2-3|TRBV23-1|17|-
CASTNDLDRESTDTQYF
TGCGCCAGCACCAACGATCTAGACAGGGAAAGCACAGATACGCAGTATTTT